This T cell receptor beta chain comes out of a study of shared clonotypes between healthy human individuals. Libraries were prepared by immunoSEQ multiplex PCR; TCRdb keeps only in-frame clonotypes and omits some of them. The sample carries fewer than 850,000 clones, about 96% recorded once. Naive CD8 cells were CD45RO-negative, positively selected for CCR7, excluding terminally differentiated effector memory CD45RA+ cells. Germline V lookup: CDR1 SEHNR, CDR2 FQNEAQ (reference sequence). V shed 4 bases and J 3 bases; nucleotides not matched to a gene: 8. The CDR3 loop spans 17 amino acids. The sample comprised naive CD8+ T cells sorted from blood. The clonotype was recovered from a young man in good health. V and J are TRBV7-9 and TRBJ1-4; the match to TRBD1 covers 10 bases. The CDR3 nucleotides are TGTGCCAGCAGCTGGCCGGGACAGGGGCTTGCTAATGAAAAACTGTTTTTT. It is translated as CASSWPGQGLANEKLFF.